This T cell receptor beta chain was retrieved from a study of blood T cell repertoires in COVID-19. As for the study in general: PBMCs, B-cell-depleted T cells, or T cells provided the cDNA or gDNA that made up the material.

Per the original data handling: The authors estimated nucleated cell counts from reference gene primer amplification. Profiled with immunoSEQ multiplex PCR; TCRdb holds only in-frame clones, not every one. V, J and clone size reflect that table, while D and trimming were determined from the DNA. The table lists roughly 150,000 clones, 88% of them singletons. Germline CDR1 is SNHLY and CDR2 is FYNNEI. The V and J ends lost 1 base and 4 bases respectively, with 16 bases between them. The CDR3 length is 16 residues. Sequencing was done on a sample of peripheral blood. V usage is TRBV2 and J usage is TRBJ1-2; weak D call: TRBD1 (5 bases). The receptor was isolated from a middle-aged man who had recovered from COVID-19. For the CDR3, the DNA is TGTGCCAGCAGTGAAGAGAGGCCAGGGCACGTCTATGGCTACACCTTC. It encodes CASSEERPGHVYGYTF. Variable domain in full (rest from reference TRBV2 and TRBJ1-2): EPEVTQTPSHQVTQMGQEVILRCVPISNHLYFYWYRQILGQKVEFLVSFYNNEISEKSEIFDDQFSVERPDGSNFTLKIRSTKLEDSAMYFCASSEERPGHVYGYTFGSGTRLTVV.